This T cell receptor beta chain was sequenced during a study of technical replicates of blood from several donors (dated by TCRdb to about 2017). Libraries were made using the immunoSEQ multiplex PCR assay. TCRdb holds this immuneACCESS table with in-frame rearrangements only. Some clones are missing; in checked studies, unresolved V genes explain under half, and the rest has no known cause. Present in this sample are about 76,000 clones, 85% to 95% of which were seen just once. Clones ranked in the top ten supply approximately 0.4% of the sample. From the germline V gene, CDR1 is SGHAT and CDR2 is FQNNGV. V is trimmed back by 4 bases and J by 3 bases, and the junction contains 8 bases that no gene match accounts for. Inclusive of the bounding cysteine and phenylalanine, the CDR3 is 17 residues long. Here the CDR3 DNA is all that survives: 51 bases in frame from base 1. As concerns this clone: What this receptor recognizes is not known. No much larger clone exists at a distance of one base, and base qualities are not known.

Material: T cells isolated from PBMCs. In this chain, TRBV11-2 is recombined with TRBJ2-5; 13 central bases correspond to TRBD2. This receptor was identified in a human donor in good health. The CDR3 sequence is CASSWALLAGGEETQYF. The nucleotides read TGTGCCAGCAGCTGGGCCCTACTAGCGGGAGGGGAAGAGACCCAGTACTTC.